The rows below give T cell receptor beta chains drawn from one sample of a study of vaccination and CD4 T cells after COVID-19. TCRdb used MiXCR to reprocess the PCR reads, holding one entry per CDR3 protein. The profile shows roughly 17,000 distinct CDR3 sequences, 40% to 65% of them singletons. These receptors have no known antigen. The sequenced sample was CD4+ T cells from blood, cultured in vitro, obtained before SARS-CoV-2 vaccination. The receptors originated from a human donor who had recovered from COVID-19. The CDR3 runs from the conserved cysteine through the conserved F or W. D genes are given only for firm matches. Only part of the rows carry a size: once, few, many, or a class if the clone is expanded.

cdr3_nt: TGCAGTGCTCTCAGCCCACCGGGTTGGGGTGAGCAGTTCTTC; cdr3_aa: CSALSPPGWGEQFF; v_call: TRBV20-1; d_call: .; clone_size: few; j_call: TRBJ2-1
cdr3_nt: TGTGCCAGCAGCTGGACAGGGAATCAGCCCCAGCATTTT; cdr3_aa: CASSWTGNQPQHF; v_call: TRBV12-3/TRBV12-4; d_call: TRBD1; clone_size: few; j_call: TRBJ1-5
cdr3_nt: TGCAGTGCTTTCGACAGCTCCTACGAGCAGTACTTC; cdr3_aa: CSAFDSSYEQYF; v_call: TRBV20-1; d_call: .; clone_size: few; j_call: TRBJ2-7
cdr3_nt: TGTGCCAGCAGTTTATCCGATCAGCCCCAGCATTTT; cdr3_aa: CASSLSDQPQHF; v_call: TRBV28; d_call: .; clone_size: .; j_call: TRBJ1-5
cdr3_nt: TGTGCCAGCAGCTTAACAGGGGGATATGGCTACACCTTC; cdr3_aa: CASSLTGGYGYTF; v_call: TRBV11-3; d_call: TRBD1; clone_size: .; j_call: TRBJ1-2
cdr3_nt: TGTGCCAGCAGCCCCGTTATGAACACTGAAGCTTTCTTT; cdr3_aa: CASSPVMNTEAFF; v_call: TRBV6-2/TRBV6-3; d_call: .; clone_size: .; j_call: TRBJ1-1
cdr3_nt: TGTGCCACCAGCAGAGATGCGGCCAGGGTCCTAGATGGGGCCAACGTCCTGACTTTC; cdr3_aa: CATSRDAARVLDGANVLTF; v_call: TRBV15; d_call: .; clone_size: .; j_call: TRBJ2-6
cdr3_nt: TGTGCCAGCAGTTACCGCACCGGGGGGCTCGATGGCTACACCTTC; cdr3_aa: CASSYRTGGLDGYTF; v_call: TRBV6-5; d_call: .; clone_size: .; j_call: TRBJ1-2
cdr3_nt: TGTGCCAGTAGTATGGTGGGGGAGAGGGTTCACTATGGCTACACCTTC; cdr3_aa: CASSMVGERVHYGYTF; v_call: TRBV19; d_call: .; clone_size: .; j_call: TRBJ1-2
cdr3_nt: TGCAGTGCTGGAGGAGGTGCAGGGAGCTCCTATAATTCACCCCTCCACTTT; cdr3_aa: CSAGGGAGSSYNSPLHF; v_call: TRBV20-1; d_call: .; clone_size: medium-sized; j_call: TRBJ1-6
cdr3_nt: TGCAGCGTTGGCAGGGAGGGCACTGAAGCTTTCTTT; cdr3_aa: CSVGREGTEAFF; v_call: TRBV29-1; d_call: .; clone_size: .; j_call: TRBJ1-1
cdr3_nt: TGTGCCTGGAGTGTCGGCCAGCCCCAGCATTTT; cdr3_aa: CAWSVGQPQHF; v_call: TRBV30; d_call: .; clone_size: few; j_call: TRBJ1-5
cdr3_nt: TGCAGTGTACAAAGGGACACTGAAGCTTTCTTT; cdr3_aa: CSVQRDTEAFF; v_call: TRBV20-1; d_call: .; clone_size: few; j_call: TRBJ1-1
cdr3_nt: TGTGCCAGCAGTCCCAGCGCTAGAAGGGTGAACTATGGCTACACCTTC; cdr3_aa: CASSPSARRVNYGYTF; v_call: TRBV6-1; d_call: .; clone_size: .; j_call: TRBJ1-2
cdr3_nt: TGTGCCAGCAGTTTATTAGAGACCCAGTACTTC; cdr3_aa: CASSLLETQYF; v_call: TRBV12-3/TRBV12-4; d_call: .; clone_size: few; j_call: TRBJ2-5
cdr3_nt: TGCAGTGCCGAACAGGGGGCGCTTAGGGGCTACACCTTC; cdr3_aa: CSAEQGALRGYTF; v_call: TRBV20-1; d_call: TRBD1; clone_size: .; j_call: TRBJ1-2
cdr3_nt: TGCGCCAGCAGGGATGGCACAGATACGCAGTATTTT; cdr3_aa: CASRDGTDTQYF; v_call: TRBV10-1; d_call: .; clone_size: few; j_call: TRBJ2-3
cdr3_nt: TGTGCCAGCAGCTCTAAGCGGGAGCAGTTCTTC; cdr3_aa: CASSSKREQFF; v_call: TRBV7-2; d_call: .; clone_size: once; j_call: TRBJ2-1
cdr3_nt: TGCAGTGCTAGAGATCCCATGTTCTGGGACAATGAGCAGTTCTTC; cdr3_aa: CSARDPMFWDNEQFF; v_call: TRBV20-1; d_call: .; clone_size: .; j_call: TRBJ2-1
cdr3_nt: TGTGCCAGCAGTCCGCATGAAACAGGGGGTTTACAGCCCCAGCATTTT; cdr3_aa: CASSPHETGGLQPQHF; v_call: TRBV12-3/TRBV12-4; d_call: TRBD1; clone_size: .; j_call: TRBJ1-5
cdr3_nt: TGTGCCAGCACGTCCCGGGACAGTGGAGATACGCAGTATTTT; cdr3_aa: CASTSRDSGDTQYF; v_call: TRBV27; d_call: TRBD1; clone_size: .; j_call: TRBJ2-3
cdr3_nt: TGCAGTGCTAGTATTAGCGGGAGGTCTGATACGCAGTATTTT; cdr3_aa: CSASISGRSDTQYF; v_call: TRBV20-1; d_call: TRBD2; clone_size: few; j_call: TRBJ2-3
cdr3_nt: TGTGCCAGCAGCCCCACCGGGGCGCATCTCAGTGAGCAGTTCTTC; cdr3_aa: CASSPTGAHLSEQFF; v_call: TRBV7-2; d_call: .; clone_size: few; j_call: TRBJ2-1
cdr3_nt: TGTGCCAGCAGCTTAGACCGCGGGGACACAGATACGCAGTATTTT; cdr3_aa: CASSLDRGDTDTQYF; v_call: TRBV7-3; d_call: .; clone_size: .; j_call: TRBJ2-3
cdr3_nt: TGCAGTGCTAGGCCAGGGGGCGATTCACCCCTCCACTTT; cdr3_aa: CSARPGGDSPLHF; v_call: TRBV20-1; d_call: TRBD1; clone_size: few; j_call: TRBJ1-6
cdr3_nt: TGTGCCAGCAGCCCGGGGGGACAGAGTACTAACTATGGCTACACCTTC; cdr3_aa: CASSPGGQSTNYGYTF; v_call: TRBV5-4; d_call: TRBD1; clone_size: .; j_call: TRBJ1-2
cdr3_nt: TGTGCCAGCAGCCTGGAGGGGACACGATCCTCCTACGAGCAGTACTTC; cdr3_aa: CASSLEGTRSSYEQYF; v_call: TRBV7-2; d_call: .; clone_size: .; j_call: TRBJ2-7
cdr3_nt: TGTGCCAGCGGCCTCAGTTCCATCTCCTACAATGAGCAGTTCTTC; cdr3_aa: CASGLSSISYNEQFF; v_call: TRBV27; d_call: .; clone_size: .; j_call: TRBJ2-1
cdr3_nt: TGTGCCAGCAGTCAGACAGGGTTCGGCTCTGGGGCCAACGTCCTGACTTTC; cdr3_aa: CASSQTGFGSGANVLTF; v_call: TRBV28; d_call: TRBD1; clone_size: .; j_call: TRBJ2-6